The 11 T cell receptor beta chains below all came from one sample that was sequenced in a study of shared clonotypes between healthy human individuals. Repertoires were generated with immunoSEQ multiplex PCR, while TCRdb's copy carries only in-frame clones and drops some. Seen here are 2 million to 2.5 million clones, about 94% observed once, and the top ten hold approximately 0.13%. Sequenced input: naive CD4+ T cells sorted from blood. The subset is: CD45RA+ positively selected. All receptors derive from a man younger than 35 in good health.

V is TRBV5-1 and J is TRBJ1-1; a possible D gene is TRBD1 (5 bases). CDR1 SGHRS and CDR2 YFSETQ come from the germline V gene. The CDR3 loop spans 12 amino acids. V gave up 4 bases and J gave up 5 bases, with 9 bases separating them. The CDR3 reads CASSARATEAFF. DNA of the CDR3: TGCGCCAGCAGCGCCAGGGCTACTGAAGCTTTCTTT.

A remark on this clone: At the DNA level, this CDR3 is encoded by other sequences in the same sample as well. In DNA, the CDR3 is TGTGCCAGCAGTTTAGGCACAGGGGGGAATCAGCCCCAGCATTTT. Translation gives CASSLGTGGNQPQHF. The J gene is TRBJ1-5, the V gene TRBV27; TRBD1 agrees at 8 bases. The CDR3 totals 15 residues. V shed 2 bases, J shed 4 bases, and the junction held 4 bases outside the gene matches. Germline-derived CDR1 and CDR2 are MNHEY and SMNVEV (reference sequence).

This chain joins TRBV2 and TRBJ1-4; D is undetermined. The germline V gene has CDR1 SNHLY and CDR2 FYNNEI. The CDR3 runs 14 residues. V was clipped by 4 bases and J by 0 bases, with 6 bases between them. DNA of the CDR3: TGTGCCAGCAGTGGCAGTACAACTAATGAAAAACTGTTTTTT. This sequence encodes CASSGSTTNEKLFF.

J is TRBJ1-4 and V is TRBV30, with D maybe TRBD1 (5 bases). Deletions cut 2 bases from V and 4 bases from J, with 11 bases between. This CDR3 region has 14 residues. Per the germline V gene, CDR1 is GTSNPN and CDR2 is SVGIG (reference sequence). The CDR3 loop is CAWSQNRFNEKLFF. The CDR3 DNA reads TGTGCCTGGAGTCAGAACAGGTTTAATGAAAAACTGTTTTTT.

The V gene is TRBV6-6, the J gene TRBJ2-2, with 7 bases that match TRBD2. This CDR3 comprises 15 residues. V shed 1 base and J 5 bases; nucleotides not matched to a gene: 4. The germline CDR1 and CDR2 sequences are MNHNY and SVGAGI (reference sequence). The CDR3 protein is CASSYLGEGTGELFF. The CDR3 DNA reads TGTGCCAGCAGTTACTTGGGGGAGGGGACCGGGGAGCTGTTTTTT.

The chain has TRBV30 and TRBJ2-3, with D hard to call. V gave up 2 bases and J gave up 5 bases, with 11 bases separating them. The CDR3 is 13 amino acids. Germline CDR1 is GTSNPN and CDR2 is SVGIG (reference sequence). The CDR3 loop is CAWSPQVGDTQYF. The CDR3 DNA is TGTGCCTGGAGTCCGCAGGTGGGAGATACGCAGTATTTT.

The chain is built from TRBV5-1 and TRBJ1-6, with D tentatively TRBD1 (5 bases). V lost 0 bases to trimming and J lost 9 bases, with 13 bases between them. There are 15 residues in the CDR3. The germline gives CDR1 SGHRS, CDR2 YFSETQ. CDR3 nucleotide sequence: TGCGCCAGCAGCTTGGAGGGGTTTGAGGGTTCACCCCTCCACTTT. Translated: CASSLEGFEGSPLHF.

The chain is built from TRBV30 and TRBJ2-5; 12 positions match TRBD2. Germline-derived CDR1 and CDR2 are GTSNPN and SVGIG (reference sequence). The CDR3 has 14 residues. V dropped 2 bases and J dropped 9; count of bases not matched to a gene: 7. The CDR3 here is CAWSSTSGSQPQYF. In nucleotides, the CDR3 is TGTGCCTGGAGTTCGACTAGCGGGAGTCAGCCCCAGTACTTC.

On this clone: Other DNA sequences of this sample code for an identical CDR3. This chain links TRBV9 with TRBJ2-3, with unresolved D. This CDR3 has 12 residues. Germline lookup yields CDR1 SGDLS and CDR2 YYNGEE. V lost 3 bases, J lost 1 base, and 3 bases lay in between. The CDR3 DNA reads as TGTGCCAGCAGCGCGCGCACAGATACGCAGTATTTT. This gives the protein CASSARTDTQYF.

The chain carries TRBV5-1 and TRBJ2-3, with 15 nucleotides matching TRBD2. Trimming at V came to 3 bases and at J to 4 bases, leaving 6 bases not matched to a gene. Germline lookup yields CDR1 SGHRS and CDR2 YFSETQ. There are 17 residues in the CDR3. CDR3 amino acids: CASSSGLAGGQADTQYF. The CDR3 DNA is TGCGCCAGCAGCTCAGGACTAGCGGGGGGGCAAGCAGATACGCAGTATTTT.

CDR3 sequence: CASIHEQYF. In DNA, the CDR3 is TGTGCCAGCATCCACGAGCAGTACTTC. The chain combines TRBV27 with TRBJ2-7, with D uncertain. This CDR3 spans 9 amino acids. Germline V gene sequence: CDR1 MNHEY, CDR2 SMNVEV (reference sequence). Deletions cut 7 bases from V and 5 bases from J, with 3 bases between.